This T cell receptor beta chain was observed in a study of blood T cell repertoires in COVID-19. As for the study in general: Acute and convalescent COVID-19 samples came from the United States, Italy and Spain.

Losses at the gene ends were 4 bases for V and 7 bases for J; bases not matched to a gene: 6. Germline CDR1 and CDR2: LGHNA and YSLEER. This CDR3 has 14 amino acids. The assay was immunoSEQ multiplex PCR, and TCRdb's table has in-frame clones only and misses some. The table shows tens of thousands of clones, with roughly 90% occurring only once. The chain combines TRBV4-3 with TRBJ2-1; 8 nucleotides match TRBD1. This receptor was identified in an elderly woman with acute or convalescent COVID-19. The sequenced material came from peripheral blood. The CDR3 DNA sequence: TGCGCCAGCAGCCCGTCCCGGGACAGGAATGAGCAGTTCTTC. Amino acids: CASSPSRDRNEQFF.